The source of this T cell receptor beta chain is a study of neoadjuvant anti-PD-1 for oral cavity cancer. Turning to the study itself: Before surgery, most patients got three to four biweekly 3 mg/kg nivolumab doses.

Germline V gene data show CDR1 as MNHNS and CDR2 as SASEGT. The CDR3 runs to 13 residues. Trimming took 10 bases from V and 1 from J, leaving 13 bases between them. Six replicates per PBMC sample, mostly from 480 ng of genomic DNA. Clones were sequenced by immunoSEQ multiplex PCR, and TCRdb holds only the in-frame ones, with some missing. There are 15,000 to 20,000 clones in the sample; around 74% occur only once, and approximately 2.4% lies in the top ten. The source material was PBMCs, sampled before nivolumab (anti-PD-1) treatment. The receptor was derived from a person between 35 and 79 years old with oral cavity squamous cell carcinoma. The rearrangement joins TRBV6-1 to TRBJ1-1; perhaps TRBD1 as D (6 bases). CDR3: CATQQGPNTEAFF. DNA of the CDR3: TGTGCCACCCAACAGGGCCCGAACACTGAAGCTTTCTTT.